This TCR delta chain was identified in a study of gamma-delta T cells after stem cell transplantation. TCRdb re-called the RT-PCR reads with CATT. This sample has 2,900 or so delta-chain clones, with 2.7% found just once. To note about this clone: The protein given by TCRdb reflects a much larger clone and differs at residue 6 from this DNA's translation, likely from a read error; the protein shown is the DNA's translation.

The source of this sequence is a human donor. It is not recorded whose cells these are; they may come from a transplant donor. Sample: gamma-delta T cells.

CDR3 sequence: CACDRPLGHQNTDKLIF. In nucleotides, the CDR3 is TGTGCCTGCGATAGGCCACTGGGGCACCAGAACACCGATAAACTCATCTTT. The chain couples TRDV2 to TRDJ1; 7 bases line up with TRDD3. There are 17 residues in the CDR3. Germline V CDR1 and CDR2: GEAIGNYY, EKD. After removal of 7 bases from V and 0 bases from J, the junction contained 16 bases not matched to a gene.